These 21 T cell receptor beta chains originate from one sample sequenced in a study of T cell repertoires in chronic hepatitis B. TCRdb's copy holds only in-frame clones and misses some; the assay was immunoSEQ multiplex PCR. This sample has under 600 clones; about four fifths occur once, and the top ten carry almost 30%. Sequencing was performed on total CD8+ T cells from PBMCs. These receptors were collected from a human donor with chronic hepatitis B virus infection.

The CDR3 loop reads CASSPERQGRYEQYF. CDR3 DNA sequence: TGTGCCAGCAGCCCCGAAAGACAGGGGAGGTACGAGCAGTACTTC. This chain links TRBV5-6 with TRBJ2-7, with 8 nucleotides matching TRBD1. Germline-derived CDR1 and CDR2 are SGHDT and YYEEEE. J was trimmed by 4 bases and V by 4 bases; bases with no gene match: 10. There are 15 residues in the CDR3.

CDR3 residues: CASSFQTANTEAFF. The CDR3 DNA sequence: TGTGCCAGCAGCTTCCAAACAGCGAACACTGAAGCTTTCTTT. The rearrangement joins TRBV28 to TRBJ1-1; D remains unclear. The V and J ends lost 6 bases and 1 base respectively, with 12 bases between them. The CDR3 loop spans 14 amino acids. Germline CDR1 reads MDHEN; CDR2 reads SYDVKM.

Comment on this clone: This same CDR3 is encoded by further DNA sequences in the sample. The chain links TRBV6-5 to TRBJ1-5; D is ambiguous. This CDR3 region has 14 residues. In germline, CDR1 is MNHEY, CDR2 SVGAGI. Trimming stripped 0 bases from V and 3 bases from J, with 6 bases between. CDR3 protein: CASSYSTVNQPQHF. The DNA of the CDR3 is TGTGCCAGCAGTTACTCCACAGTCAATCAGCCCCAGCATTTT.

CDR3 region: CASSDSSGGADTQYF. CDR3 coding DNA: TGTGCCAGCAGTGACTCTAGCGGGGGGGCAGATACGCAGTATTTT. The chain employs TRBV6-4 and TRBJ2-3; 11 bases match TRBD2. Germline values: CDR1 MRHNA, CDR2 SNTAGT. V lost 0 bases to trimming and J lost 4 bases; unmatched junction nucleotides: 0. The length of the CDR3 is 15 residues.

This chain uses TRBV10-1 with TRBJ2-1, with D hard to call. The ends were cut back, 2 bases at V and 0 bases at J, with 5 bases in the middle. Germline V gene sequence: CDR1 WNHNN, CDR2 SYGVQD (reference sequence). The length of the CDR3 is 14 residues. Here the CDR3 reads CASSERSSYNEQFF. CDR3 in DNA: TGCGCCAGCAGTGAGCGAAGCTCCTACAATGAGCAGTTCTTC.

This clone was seen only once. J is TRBJ1-1 and V is TRBV11-2; D call uncertain. The CDR3 spans 14 residues. The germline V and J ends were trimmed by 1 base and 0 bases, with 6 bases remaining between them. Germline V gives CDR1 SGHAT, CDR2 FQNNGV. CDR3 protein: CASSLVVMNTEAFF. CDR3 DNA sequence: TGTGCCAGCAGCTTAGTGGTCATGAACACTGAAGCTTTCTTT. The full variable domain, completed using reference TRBV11-2 and TRBJ1-1, is EAGVAQSPRYKIIEKRQSVAFWCNPISGHATLYWYQQILGQGPKLLIQFQNNGVVDDSQLPKDRFSAERLKGVDSTLKIQPAKLEDSAVYLCASSLVVMNTEAFFGQGTRLTVV.

The chain employs TRBV27 and TRBJ2-7; D is ambiguous. V shed 3 bases and J shed 2 bases, with 11 bases lying between them. The CDR3 sequence is 14 residues long. Germline V gene sequence: CDR1 MNHEY, CDR2 SMNVEV (reference sequence). The CDR3 loop is CASSFGRYTYEQYF. The CDR3, as DNA: TGTGCCAGCAGTTTTGGCAGATACACCTACGAGCAGTACTTC.

The chain is built from TRBV6-1 and TRBJ2-1; 8 nucleotides agree with TRBD2. There are 12 residues in the CDR3. Looked up from germline, CDR1 is MNHNS and CDR2 is SASEGT. Losses at the gene ends were 8 bases for V and 9 bases for J; bases not matched to a gene: 6. CDR3 sequence reads: CASREGRGEQFF. Here the CDR3 DNA reads TGTGCCAGCCGGGAGGGGCGCGGTGAGCAGTTCTTC.

The chain has TRBV6-4 and TRBJ1-6; D remains ambiguous. Trimming took 2 bases from V and 5 from J, leaving 7 bases between them. The CDR3 sequence is 14 residues long. Germline CDR1 and CDR2: MRHNA and SNTAGT. As DNA, the CDR3 is TGTGCCAGCAGTGACGCGGCAGATAATTCACCCCTCCACTTT. As protein: CASSDAADNSPLHF.

The V call is TRBV9, the J call TRBJ2-3; D gene unclear. Trimming left V 4 bases short and J 4 bases short, with 10 bases between. The V gene's germline CDR1 is SGDLS and CDR2 YYNGEE. The CDR3 sequence is 13 residues long. CDR3 nucleotides: TGTGCCAGCAGCCTCCGGGTGGCAGATACGCAGTATTTT. This codes for CASSLRVADTQYF.

The chain has TRBV10-3 and TRBJ1-2; the D gene is possibly TRBD1 (6 bases). The CDR3 runs to 13 residues. V lost 2 bases, J lost 5 bases, and 9 bases lay in between. Germline values: CDR1 ENHRY, CDR2 SYGVKD. CDR3 amino acids: CAISEGRGYGYTF. As DNA, the CDR3 is TGTGCCATCAGTGAGGGCAGGGGTTATGGCTACACCTTC.

V is TRBV11-1 and J is TRBJ2-1; TRBD1 matches at 7 bases. This CDR3 is 17 amino acids long. The junction had 11 bases not matched to a gene; V was cut back by 0 bases and J by 6 bases. Germline V gives CDR1 SGHAT, CDR2 FQDESV (reference sequence). The CDR3 DNA is TGTGCCAGCAGCTTAGCGCAGGGGGATCAAGTGATCAATGAGCAGTTCTTC. It specifies CASSLAQGDQVINEQFF.

In this sample, this clone turned up once. In DNA form, the CDR3 reads TGTGCCAGCAGTTCCAATACTGAGACCCAGTACTTC. The encoded protein is CASSSNTETQYF. The chain combines TRBV6-5 with TRBJ2-5; D not resolved. V was cut by 4 bases and J by 5 bases, with 8 bases left in between. The CDR3 loop spans 12 amino acids. Germline-derived CDR1 and CDR2 are MNHEY and SVGAGI.

The chain is built from TRBV28 and TRBJ1-2; D possibly corresponds to TRBD1 (6 bases). The germline V gene encodes CDR1 MDHEN and CDR2 SYDVKM. Trimming removed 3 bases at V and 2 bases at J, with 10 bases between. CDR3 size: 14 residues. CDR3 sequence (DNA): TGTGCCAGCAGTTTTGCCGGACAGAACTATGGCTACACCTTC. Its translation: CASSFAGQNYGYTF.

The chain combines TRBV5-5 with TRBJ2-7; possibly TRBD1 or TRBD2 for D (5 bases each). The germline CDR1 and CDR2 sequences are SGHKS and YYEKEE (reference sequence). The V end was cut by 5 bases, the J end by 5 bases, with 20 bases between. The length of the CDR3 is 15 residues. The chain's CDR3 is CASRVLGDEYDEQYF. Written as DNA, the CDR3 is TGTGCCAGCAGGGTGTTGGGGGACGAGTACGACGAGCAGTACTTC.

The rearrangement joins TRBV5-6 to TRBJ2-2; 9 bases map to TRBD1. The J segment lost 4 bases and the V segment lost 2 bases, leaving 9 bases of the junction unmatched. Germline V lookup: CDR1 SGHDT, CDR2 YYEEEE. The CDR3 runs to 17 residues. DNA of the CDR3: TGTGCCAGCAGCTTTCTTACAGGGGGCGCGGGCACCGGGGAGCTGTTTTTT. Residues: CASSFLTGGAGTGELFF.

The chain combines TRBV7-9 with TRBJ2-4; D remains ambiguous. Germline CDR1 and CDR2: SEHNR and FQNEAQ (reference sequence). This CDR3 contains 13 residues. Trimming removed 7 bases from V and 3 bases from J, with 10 bases in between. The CDR3 loop reads CASKGRNKNIQYF. The DNA of the CDR3 is TGTGCCAGCAAAGGACGGAACAAAAACATTCAGTACTTC. The full variable domain, with the rest looked up from reference TRBV7-9 and TRBJ2-4, is DTGVSQNPRHKITKRGQNVTFRCDPISEHNRLYWYRQTLGQGPEFLTYFQNEAQLEKSRLLSDRFSAERPKGSFSTLEIQRTEQGDSAMYLCASKGRNKNIQYFGAGTRLSVL.

The chain combines TRBV4-2 with TRBJ2-7; unclear D gene. The CDR3 is 11 residues long. Trimming stripped 6 bases from V and 6 bases from J, with 9 bases between. Germline V gene lookup returns CDR1 LGHNA and CDR2 YNFKEQ. The CDR3 sequence is CASSDLFEQYF. The CDR3 DNA sequence: TGTGCCAGCAGTGACCTCTTCGAGCAGTACTTC.

V usage is TRBV30 and J usage is TRBJ2-2; 8 bases line up with TRBD2. CDR1 and CDR2 from the germline V gene are GTSNPN and SVGIG (reference sequence). V shed 1 base and J 3 bases; nucleotides not matched to a gene: 4. The CDR3 contains 15 residues. The CDR3 bases are TGTGCCTGGAGTGACGGCGGGGGGCACACCGGGGAGCTGTTTTTT. Translated, it gives CAWSDGGGHTGELFF. Supplemented by reference TRBV30 and TRBJ2-2, the full variable domain reads SQTIHQWPATLVQPVGSPLSLECTVEGTSNPNLYWYRQAAGRGLQLLFYSVGIGQISSEVPQNLSASRPQDRQFILSSKKLLLSDSGFYLCAWSDGGGHTGELFFGEGSRLTVL.

The J gene is TRBJ2-3, the V gene TRBV7-3; D uncertain. Germline assignment: CDR1 SGHTA and CDR2 FQGTGA. V was shortened by 0 bases and J by 2 bases, with 12 bases between the two germline ends. This CDR3 spans 16 amino acids. The CDR3 spells CASSLTGKPLTDTQYF. The CDR3 DNA sequence: TGTGCCAGCAGCTTAACGGGGAAACCTCTCACAGATACGCAGTATTTT.

In its sample, this clone is hyperexpanded. This chain joins TRBV10-1 and TRBJ1-3, with TRBD1 as a possible D gene (6 bases). Germline CDR1 and CDR2: WNHNN and SYGVQD (reference sequence). Trimming removed 10 bases at V and 0 bases at J, with 25 bases between. The CDR3 covers 18 residues. The CDR3 region has the DNA TGCGCCACCCACTCGAAGGGGGGACTTCTTTTCTCTGGAAACACCATATATTTT. This encodes CATHSKGGLLFSGNTIYF.